One and the same sample provided the 32 T cell receptor beta chains below, sequenced in a study of radiation and T cells in renal cell carcinoma. Libraries were prepared by immunoSEQ multiplex PCR; TCRdb keeps only in-frame clonotypes and omits some of them. The table records about 23,000 clones, nearly 55% of them present only once. The treatment: treatment-naive control, cytoreductive nephrectomy. The material was tumor tissue, obtained from a patient whose treatment was nephrectomy without radiotherapy. Receptor source: a human donor with renal cell carcinoma.

This clone is medium-sized in the sample. This rearrangement joins TRBV27 to TRBJ2-3; perhaps TRBD1 as D (5 bases). The V gene lost 2 bases and the J gene lost 2 bases, with 14 bases spanning the gap. The CDR3 runs 16 residues. The germline V gene encodes CDR1 MNHEY and CDR2 SMNVEV (reference sequence). The CDR3 region is CASSLRQGPITDTQYF. Here the CDR3 DNA reads TGTGCCAGCAGTTTACGTCAGGGTCCAATCACAGATACGCAGTATTTT.

This chain uses TRBV30 with TRBJ2-7; D tentatively reads TRBD1 or TRBD2 (5 bases each). Trimming took off 3 bases at V and 1 base at J, with 16 bases between the two ends. This CDR3 has 15 residues. In germline, CDR1 is GTSNPN, CDR2 SVGIG (reference sequence). CDR3 in DNA: TGTGCCTGGAGAGAGGGGCAGGGACCATCCTACGAGCAGTACTTC. Protein: CAWREGQGPSYEQYF.

Judged by abundance, this clone is medium-sized. The rearrangement links TRBV9 to TRBJ2-5; 7 positions match TRBD2. The ends lost 0 bases at V and 4 bases at J; junction bases unmatched: 3. The germline V gene encodes CDR1 SGDLS and CDR2 YYNGEE. The CDR3 spans 14 residues. The CDR3, as DNA: TGTGCCAGCAGCGTAGACCCGGGGGGAGAGACCCAGTACTTC. This gives the protein CASSVDPGGETQYF.

CDR3 nucleotides: TGTGCCAGCAGCGTACAGGGGATAAATGAAAAACTGTTTTTT. This encodes CASSVQGINEKLFF. The J gene is TRBJ1-4, the V gene TRBV6-5; TRBD1 matches at 7 bases. V was clipped by 6 bases and J by 5 bases; unmatched bases: 6. Germline V gives CDR1 MNHEY, CDR2 SVGAGI. This CDR3 is 14 amino acids long.

The V call is TRBV6-6, the J call TRBJ1-5, with D possibly TRBD1 on 6 matching bases. The CDR3 extends over 15 amino acids. Germline values: CDR1 MNHNY, CDR2 SVGAGI (reference sequence). Trimming pared 4 bases from V and 0 bases from J, leaving 10 bases between. The CDR3 is CASSFRGHSNQPQHF. In DNA, the CDR3 is TGTGCCAGCAGTTTCCGGGGGCATAGCAATCAGCCCCAGCATTTT.

This clone was recorded a few times. The gene calls are TRBV30 and TRBJ1-3; the D gene is possibly TRBD1 (5 bases). V was cut by 3 bases and J by 4 bases, with 16 bases left in between. Per germline, CDR1 GTSNPN and CDR2 SVGIG (reference sequence). This CDR3 comprises 15 residues. The CDR3 loop reads CAWRSSQAAGNTIYF. CDR3 DNA sequence: TGTGCCTGGAGATCTTCACAGGCGGCAGGAAACACCATATATTTT.

The chain employs TRBV4-3 and TRBJ1-2; TRBD1 matches at 7 bases. CDR1 is LGHNA and CDR2 is YSLEER in the germline V gene. The J segment lost 1 base and the V segment lost 1 base, leaving 3 bases of the junction unmatched. The CDR3 totals 15 residues. The CDR3 DNA is TGCGCCAGCAGCCAAGGACAGGGACTTAACTATGGCTACACCTTC. Its translation: CASSQGQGLNYGYTF.

This clone turned up a few times. The chain carries TRBV4-3 and TRBJ1-4, with D hard to call. V lost 1 base, J lost 0 bases, and 9 bases lay in between. This CDR3 region has 16 residues. From germline, CDR1 is LGHNA and CDR2 YSLEER. CDR3 protein: CASSQVVGPTNEKLFF. DNA for the CDR3: TGCGCCAGCAGCCAAGTCGTTGGGCCAACTAATGAAAAACTGTTTTTT.

This clone was seen more than once but under ten times. The chain couples TRBV18 to TRBJ2-3; the D is unclear. V was cut by 2 bases and J by 0 bases, with 6 bases left in between. This CDR3 is 14 amino acids long. Germline CDR1 reads KGHSH; CDR2 reads LQKENI. The CDR3 loop is CASSPIKSTDTQYF. CDR3 nucleotide sequence: TGTGCCAGCTCACCAATTAAGAGCACAGATACGCAGTATTTT.

This sequence joins TRBV2 and TRBJ1-1; D is ambiguous. The CDR3 contains 10 residues. The ends were cut back, 8 bases at V and 8 bases at J, with 9 bases in the middle. Germline lookup yields CDR1 SNHLY and CDR2 FYNNEI. The CDR3 DNA follows: TGTGCCAGCGGCCCCAAAGAAGCTTTCTTT. This encodes CASGPKEAFF.

The chain combines TRBV7-2 with TRBJ2-1; maybe TRBD1 (5 bases). The V gene's germline CDR1 is SGHTA and CDR2 FQGNSA. The CDR3 is made up of 14 amino acids. V was cut by 1 base and J by 5 bases, with 9 bases left in between. CDR3 in amino acids: CASSLEGVDNEQFF. The CDR3 DNA sequence: TGTGCCAGCAGCTTAGAAGGGGTCGACAATGAGCAGTTCTTC.

The chain carries TRBV6-6 and TRBJ2-1, with 8 bases that match TRBD1. The junction had 4 bases not matched to a gene; V was cut back by 4 bases and J by 5 bases. CDR1 is MNHNY and CDR2 is SVGAGI in the germline V gene (reference sequence). CDR3 size: 14 residues. The DNA for the CDR3 is TGTGCCAGCAGTTTGGACAGGGTGAACAATGAGCAGTTCTTC. Residues: CASSLDRVNNEQFF.

V and J are TRBV6-5 and TRBJ1-5; D not resolved. CDR1 is MNHEY, CDR2 SVGAGI, per germline. The CDR3 loop spans 10 amino acids. The V end was cut by 8 bases, the J end by 11 bases, with 10 bases between. The CDR3 DNA follows: TGTGCCAGCGGACGGACCACCCAGCATTTT. Translation gives CASGRTTQHF.

This sequence joins TRBV30 and TRBJ1-2; 7 positions match TRBD1. The CDR3 covers 14 residues. J gave up 0 bases and V 0 bases, and 1 base lay outside the gene matches. Germline lookup yields CDR1 GTSNPN and CDR2 SVGIG (reference sequence). CDR3 DNA sequence: TGTGCCTGGAGTGTAGGACAGGCTAACTATGGCTACACCTTC. This encodes CAWSVGQANYGYTF.

The V and J genes are TRBV5-4 and TRBJ1-1; D remains ambiguous. The CDR3 loop spans 14 amino acids. CDR1 and CDR2 from the germline V gene are SGHNT and YYREEE (reference sequence). Trimming took 4 bases from V and 0 from J, leaving 10 bases between them. The DNA of the CDR3 is TGTGCCAGCAGCCAAGTTGGTTTGAACACTGAAGCTTTCTTT. This gives the protein CASSQVGLNTEAFF.

This chain connects TRBV27 to TRBJ1-2, with D maybe TRBD1 (5 bases). Germline assignment: CDR1 MNHEY and CDR2 SMNVEV (reference sequence). The CDR3 spans 13 residues. V lost 3 bases and J lost 4, with 9 bases in between. CDR3 DNA sequence: TGTGCCAGCAGTTTTAGCCAGGGCTATGGCTACACCTTC. This sequence encodes CASSFSQGYGYTF.

The chain recombines TRBV7-8 with TRBJ2-5; perhaps TRBD2 as D (6 bases). Trimming left V 6 bases short and J 4 bases short, with 9 bases between. This CDR3 has 12 residues. From germline, CDR1 is SGHVS and CDR2 FQNEAQ. This chain's CDR3 is CASSGGRETQYF. In DNA, the CDR3 is TGTGCCAGCAGTGGAGGGAGAGAGACCCAGTACTTC.

The rearrangement links TRBV30 to TRBJ1-1, with 9 positions matching TRBD1. This CDR3 spans 14 amino acids. Trimming took 5 bases from V and 5 from J; bases not matched to a gene: 9. The germline V gene has CDR1 GTSNPN and CDR2 SVGIG (reference sequence). CDR3 sequence: CAWDLTGGRTEAFF. In DNA, the CDR3 is TGTGCCTGGGACTTAACAGGGGGCAGGACTGAAGCTTTCTTT. Complete variable domain (other parts from reference TRBV30 and TRBJ1-1): SQTIHQWPATLVQPVGSPLSLECTVEGTSNPNLYWYRQAAGRGLQLLFYSVGIGQISSEVPQNLSASRPQDRQFILSSKKLLLSDSGFYLCAWDLTGGRTEAFFGQGTRLTVV.

The chain employs TRBV7-2 and TRBJ2-3; D is unclear. The CDR3 consists of 13 residues. Trimming took off 1 base at V and 4 bases at J, with 6 bases between the two ends. Germline CDR1 SGHTA, CDR2 FQGNSA. The CDR3 spells CASSLGRPDTQYF. CDR3 DNA: TGTGCCAGCAGCTTAGGGCGGCCAGATACGCAGTATTTT.

The rearrangement uses TRBV15 and TRBJ2-3; D remains unclear. Trimming left V 2 bases short and J 4 bases short, with 13 bases between. Germline values: CDR1 LNHNV, CDR2 YYDKDF (reference sequence). The CDR3 totals 15 residues. The CDR3, as DNA: TGTGCCACCAGCAGAATGGTTCCGGGCGCAGATACGCAGTATTTT. Its translation: CATSRMVPGADTQYF.

The chain employs TRBV7-9 and TRBJ2-1, with TRBD2 identical over 8 bases. CDR1 is SEHNR and CDR2 is FQNEAQ in the germline V gene (reference sequence). This CDR3 is built from 18 residues. V shed 2 bases and J 2 bases; nucleotides not matched to a gene: 11. The DNA for the CDR3 is TGTGCCAGCAGCTTAATCGGGGGGGGTACCACACCCTACAATGAGCAGTTCTTC. This sequence encodes CASSLIGGGTTPYNEQFF.

V gene TRBV7-3 combines with J gene TRBJ1-2, with TRBD1 as a possible D gene (6 bases). The CDR3 runs to 16 residues. Germline V gene lookup returns CDR1 SGHTA and CDR2 FQGTGA. Trimming left V 2 bases short and J 1 base short, with 14 bases between. The CDR3 loop is CASSLLQTGGNYGYTF. The CDR3, as DNA: TGTGCCAGCAGCTTACTGCAGACAGGAGGTAACTATGGCTACACCTTC.

The count of this clone is one. This chain links TRBV5-6 with TRBJ2-5; 10 bases match TRBD2. V shed 5 bases, J shed 4 bases, and the junction held 11 bases outside the gene matches. The CDR3 totals 16 residues. CDR1 SGHDT and CDR2 YYEEEE come from the germline V gene. CDR3 DNA sequence: TGTGCCAGCAGGTTACTGAGCGGGGGGGCCTTAGAGACCCAGTACTTC. Translating gives CASRLLSGGALETQYF. Supplemented by reference TRBV5-6 and TRBJ2-5, the full variable domain reads DAGVTQSPTHLIKTRGQQVTLRCSPKSGHDTVSWYQQALGQGPQFIFQYYEEEERQRGNFPDRFSGHQFPNYSSELNVNALLLGDSALYLCASRLLSGGALETQYFGPGTRLLVL.

V is TRBV4-3 and J is TRBJ1-3, with no clear D. The V end was cut by 1 base, the J end by 4 bases, with 20 bases between. The CDR3 has 18 residues. Germline CDR1 reads LGHNA; CDR2 reads YSLEER. CDR3 sequence reads: CASSQGYAVTGNGNTIYF. DNA for the CDR3: TGCGCCAGCAGCCAAGGCTACGCAGTGACGGGGAACGGAAACACCATATATTTT.

The chain has TRBV9 and TRBJ2-5; 12 bases align to TRBD1. V shed 10 bases, J shed 3 bases, and the junction held 7 bases outside the gene matches. The CDR3 covers 14 residues. Germline-derived CDR1 and CDR2 are SGDLS and YYNGEE. In DNA, the CDR3 is TGTGCCTCGGGACAGGGGGCGCCGAAAGAGACCCAGTACTTC. It encodes CASGQGAPKETQYF.

The chain joins TRBV11-2 to TRBJ2-7; 9 positions agree with TRBD1. The CDR3 length is 16 residues. V was pared by 0 bases and J by 3 bases, with 6 bases of the junction left unmatched. CDR1 SGHAT and CDR2 FQNNGV come from the germline V gene. The CDR3 region has the DNA TGTGCCAGCAGCTTAGAAGTGGGGACAGGGTTCTACGAGCAGTACTTC. Translated, it gives CASSLEVGTGFYEQYF.

This clone appeared a few times. The chain links TRBV6-1 to TRBJ1-2, with TRBD1 matching over 7 bases. The CDR3 covers 15 residues. Germline values: CDR1 MNHNS, CDR2 SASEGT. The ends lost 8 bases at V and 3 bases at J; junction bases unmatched: 12. The chain's CDR3 is CASYRQGRGDYGYTF. CDR3 sequence (DNA): TGTGCCAGCTATCGACAGGGAAGGGGGGACTATGGCTACACCTTC.

The genes are TRBV18 and TRBJ1-2, with D tentatively TRBD1 (6 bases). V lost 3 bases and J 7 bases, leaving 6 bases between the germline ends. The CDR3 sequence is 11 residues long. Germline CDR1 is KGHSH and CDR2 is LQKENI. CDR3 nucleotides: TGTGCCAGCTCACCGGGGGCTGGCTACACCTTC. It yields the protein CASSPGAGYTF.

CDR3 region: CASSTNPEQFF. The CDR3 DNA is TGTGCCAGCAGCACCAACCCGGAGCAGTTCTTC. This chain joins TRBV6-6 and TRBJ2-1, with D hard to call. The CDR3 runs to 11 residues. Germline V gene lookup returns CDR1 MNHNY and CDR2 SVGAGI (reference sequence). V was pared by 6 bases and J by 10 bases, with 10 bases between.

This clone occurred once. V and J are TRBV27 and TRBJ2-5; no definite D call. The CDR3 has 13 amino acids. Germline CDR1 reads MNHEY; CDR2 reads SMNVEV (reference sequence). Trimming removed 2 bases at V and 4 bases at J, with 8 bases between. The CDR3: CASSLRRRETQYF. The CDR3 DNA reads as TGTGCCAGCAGTTTACGGCGACGAGAGACCCAGTACTTC.

The chain is built from TRBV18 and TRBJ1-5; perhaps TRBD1 as D (5 bases). V shed 4 bases and J shed 1 base, with 17 bases lying between them. There are 17 residues in the CDR3. CDR1 and CDR2 (germline): KGHSH, LQKENI. Here the CDR3 DNA reads TGTGCCAGCTCACGTGGAGGGGCCGTGGGAAGCAATCAGCCCCAGCATTTT. It yields the protein CASSRGGAVGSNQPQHF.

This clone counts as large. The chain couples TRBV10-3 to TRBJ1-2; TRBD1 is a possible D gene (5 bases). The CDR3 sequence is 14 residues long. Germline V gene data show CDR1 as ENHRY and CDR2 as SYGVKD. V dropped 2 bases and J dropped 6 bases, with 13 bases sitting between them. This chain's CDR3 is CAISEADRGNGYTF. The CDR3 DNA sequence: TGTGCCATCAGTGAGGCCGACCGGGGCAATGGCTACACCTTC.